One sample yielded the 21 T cell receptor beta chains listed below, sequenced in a study of cytomegalovirus exposure and HLA in healthy donors. The primer mix had 60 Vbeta and 13 Jbeta primers. Sequenced by immunoSEQ multiplex PCR; TCRdb stores in-frame clones only, minus some. The sample lists approximately 110,000 clones; about three quarters were seen once. Specimen: PBMCs. These receptor sequences come from a female donor in good health and CMV-seropositive.

The chain combines TRBV7-2 with TRBJ1-6; 9 bases line up with TRBD1. With 5 bases clipped from V and 9 bases from J, the junction kept 8 bases outside the gene matches. The CDR3 covers 15 residues. Germline CDR1 and CDR2: SGHTA and FQGNSA. In DNA, the CDR3 is TGTGCCAGCAGCATATCCGGGACAGGGTTTTCACCCCTCCACTTT. Translation gives CASSISGTGFSPLHF.

The rearrangement links TRBV10-3 to TRBJ1-5; 7 nucleotides align to TRBD1. V shed 5 bases and J 3 bases; nucleotides not matched to a gene: 7. This CDR3 has 15 residues. Per the germline V gene, CDR1 is ENHRY and CDR2 is SYGVKD. CDR3 DNA sequence: TGTGCCATCAGTCCGGGACAGCAGCCCAATCAGCCCCAGCATTTT. Translation gives CAISPGQQPNQPQHF.

The DNA of the CDR3 is TGTGCCAGTAGTATTGGTATGTCCGGTGCCTATAATTCACCCCTCCACTTT. Protein product: CASSIGMSGAYNSPLHF. V and J are TRBV19 and TRBJ1-6; no clear D. Germline V gives CDR1 LNHDA, CDR2 SQIVND (reference sequence). The CDR3 is 17 residues long. Trimming stripped 3 bases from V and 2 bases from J, with 14 bases between.

This rearrangement joins TRBV11-2 to TRBJ2-2; 12 bases fit TRBD2. J lost 6 bases, V lost 5 bases, and 10 bases had no gene match. This CDR3 is built from 17 residues. Germline CDR1 reads SGHAT; CDR2 reads FQNNGV. CDR3 protein: CASSVTSGGNRAGELFF. CDR3 coding DNA: TGTGCCAGCAGCGTGACTAGCGGGGGAAATCGAGCCGGGGAGCTGTTTTTT.

CDR3 sequence: CASSPQISYEQFF. The CDR3, as DNA: TGCGCCAGCAGCCCCCAGATTTCGTATGAGCAGTTCTTC. The chain carries TRBV4-3 and TRBJ2-1; no definite D call. CDR1 LGHNA and CDR2 YSLEER come from the germline V gene. The germline V and J ends were trimmed by 4 bases and 8 bases, with 12 bases remaining between them. The CDR3 contains 13 residues.

The CDR3 nucleotides read TGTGCCAGCAGCTTACAGCGGGTTGGAGATACGCAGTATTTT. It codes for CASSLQRVGDTQYF. The V gene is TRBV7-6, the J gene TRBJ2-3, with TRBD2 as a possible D gene (6 bases). V gave up 2 bases and J gave up 5 bases, with 11 bases separating them. Germline V gene sequence: CDR1 SGHVS, CDR2 FNYEAQ. The CDR3 contains 14 residues. The variable domain in full, completed from reference TRBV7-6 and TRBJ2-3, reads GAGVSQSPRYKVTKRGQDVALRCDPISGHVSLYWYRQALGQGPEFLTYFNYEAQQDKSGLPNDRFSAERPEGSISTLTIQRTEQRDSAMYRCASSLQRVGDTQYFGPGTRLTVL.

This chain links TRBV5-1 with TRBJ2-5; 13 bases fit TRBD2. J lost 2 bases, V lost 3 bases, and 1 base had no gene match. Germline CDR1 reads SGHRS; CDR2 reads YFSETQ. This CDR3 has 15 residues. This CDR3 reads CASSSGLAGQETQYF. CDR3 nucleotides: TGCGCCAGCAGCTCGGGACTAGCGGGGCAAGAGACCCAGTACTTC.

This clone has a handful of counts. The chain is built from TRBV5-5 and TRBJ2-3, with TRBD2 matching over 8 bases. J was trimmed by 0 bases and V by 4 bases; bases with no gene match: 16. CDR3 length: 19 residues. Germline lookup yields CDR1 SGHKS and CDR2 YYEKEE (reference sequence). The CDR3 DNA follows: TGTGCCAGCAGCCCCCGTCAGACCCCGGGACTAGTAAGCACAGATACGCAGTATTTT. Protein: CASSPRQTPGLVSTDTQYF.

This clone was counted once. The chain links TRBV5-1 to TRBJ1-4, with 7 nucleotides matching TRBD1. The CDR3 has 15 residues. V dropped 2 bases and J dropped 8; count of bases not matched to a gene: 9. Germline V gene lookup returns CDR1 SGHRS and CDR2 YFSETQ. The CDR3 DNA follows: TGCGCCAGCAGCTTCGGACAGGCCGAAGTCGAAAAACTGTTTTTT. It specifies CASSFGQAEVEKLFF.

The gene calls are TRBV5-4 and TRBJ2-3, with 7 bases matching TRBD1. The V gene end was trimmed by 4 bases and the J gene end by 2 bases; junction bases not matched to a gene: 4. Germline loops: CDR1 SGHNT, CDR2 YYREEE (reference sequence). The length of the CDR3 is 14 residues. The CDR3 loop is CASSPTGFTDTQYF. For the CDR3, the DNA is TGTGCCAGCAGCCCGACAGGGTTCACAGATACGCAGTATTTT. The entire variable domain, with the rest obtained from reference TRBV5-4 and TRBJ2-3, is as follows: ETGVTQSPTHLIKTRGQQVTLRCSSQSGHNTVSWYQQALGQGPQFIFQYYREEENGRGNFPPRFSGLQFPNYSSELNVNALELDDSALYLCASSPTGFTDTQYFGPGTRLTVL.

The rearrangement uses TRBV10-3 and TRBJ2-3; 10 positions match TRBD1. In germline, CDR1 is ENHRY, CDR2 SYGVKD. This CDR3 is 13 amino acids long. V lost 10 bases, J lost 5 bases, and 6 bases stayed unmatched. The CDR3 bases are TGTGCCACGACTAGGACAGGGGGAGATACGCAGTATTTT. As protein: CATTRTGGDTQYF.

This chain connects TRBV6-5 to TRBJ1-2; D perhaps matches TRBD1 (5 bases). Trimming pared 0 bases from V and 8 bases from J, leaving 16 bases between. The CDR3 length is 15 residues. The germline CDR1 and CDR2 sequences are MNHEY and SVGAGI. The CDR3 coding sequence is TGTGCCAGCAGTTACTCGGGCAGGGTCGAGGTCGGCTACACCTTC. Its translation: CASSYSGRVEVGYTF.

The chain links TRBV2 to TRBJ1-1; D remains ambiguous. Germline assignment: CDR1 SNHLY and CDR2 FYNNEI. CDR3 size: 13 residues. Trimming removed 6 bases from V and 4 bases from J, with 12 bases in between. The CDR3 sequence: CASRPTGSTEAFF. The CDR3 DNA reads as TGTGCCAGCAGGCCGACGGGAAGCACTGAAGCTTTCTTT.

The chain couples TRBV11-2 to TRBJ2-7; 13 nucleotides agree with TRBD2. V shed 3 bases, J shed 3 bases, and the junction held 5 bases outside the gene matches. CDR1 is SGHAT and CDR2 is FQNNGV in the germline V gene. This CDR3 has 16 residues. The CDR3 bases are TGTGCCAGCAGCTTCGGACTAGCGGGGGAAAACTACGAGCAGTACTTC. It translates to CASSFGLAGENYEQYF.

This clone was seen a few times. This rearrangement joins TRBV5-1 to TRBJ1-1; 9 bases map to TRBD1. Germline V gene sequence: CDR1 SGHRS, CDR2 YFSETQ. The CDR3 is 16 amino acids. The J segment lost 1 base and the V segment lost 0 bases, leaving 4 bases of the junction unmatched. The CDR3 DNA reads TGCGCCAGCAGCTTGGGACAGGGGGGAGGGAACACTGAAGCTTTCTTT. It codes for CASSLGQGGGNTEAFF.

The chain couples TRBV5-1 to TRBJ2-7; D unclear. Germline values: CDR1 SGHRS, CDR2 YFSETQ. CDR3 length: 15 amino acids. Trimming removed 0 bases at V and 0 bases at J, with 10 bases between. The CDR3 reads CASSLGSSRSYEQYF. DNA for the CDR3: TGCGCCAGCAGCTTGGGCTCGTCGCGCTCCTACGAGCAGTACTTC. Full variable domain (remainder filled in from reference TRBV5-1 and TRBJ2-7): KAGVTQTPRYLIKTRGQQVTLSCSPISGHRSVSWYQQTPGQGLQFLFEYFSETQRNKGNFPGRFSGRQFSNSRSEMNVSTLELGDSALYLCASSLGSSRSYEQYFGPGTRLTVT.

The rearrangement uses TRBV7-8 and TRBJ1-4, with 7 bases fitting TRBD1. With 5 bases clipped from V and 3 bases from J, the junction kept 3 bases outside the gene matches. This CDR3 has 14 residues. Germline values: CDR1 SGHVS, CDR2 FQNEAQ. CDR3 sequence: CASSTGTANEKLFF. CDR3 DNA sequence: TGTGCCAGCAGCACGGGGACAGCTAATGAAAAACTGTTTTTT.

The rearrangement joins TRBV4-3 to TRBJ1-5; no clear D gene. The V gene lost 2 bases and the J gene lost 1 base, with 9 bases spanning the gap. This CDR3 region has 15 residues. Looked up from germline, CDR1 is LGHNA and CDR2 is YSLEER. Here the CDR3 DNA reads TGCGCCAGCAGCCAAAACCCGGGAAGCAATCAGCCCCAGCATTTT. Translated, it gives CASSQNPGSNQPQHF.

The genes are TRBV2 and TRBJ1-2, with 7 bases lining up with TRBD1. Germline assignment: CDR1 SNHLY and CDR2 FYNNEI. The CDR3 loop spans 14 amino acids. J gave up 4 bases and V 3 bases, and 5 bases lay outside the gene matches. The CDR3 DNA reads TGTGCCAGCAGTGAGGAGACAGGGCGCTATGGCTACACCTTC. Its protein product is CASSEETGRYGYTF.

The V and J genes are TRBV12-5 and TRBJ2-2, with 7 bases identical to TRBD1. The CDR3 consists of 15 residues. CDR1 is LGHNT and CDR2 is FRNRAP in the germline V gene. The J segment lost 6 bases and the V segment lost 0 bases, leaving 4 bases of the junction unmatched. The CDR3 bases are TGTGCTAGTGGTTTGGTACGGCAGGGGGCCGGGGAGCTGTTTTTT. Residues: CASGLVRQGAGELFF.

This chain uses TRBV27 with TRBJ1-3; D remains unclear. The CDR3 runs to 14 residues. Germline CDR1 is MNHEY and CDR2 is SMNVEV (reference sequence). V lost 5 bases and J 3 bases, leaving 11 bases between the germline ends. The DNA for the CDR3 is TGTGCCAGCAGTCCGCGCGAAGTTGGAAACACCATATATTTT. This sequence encodes CASSPREVGNTIYF.